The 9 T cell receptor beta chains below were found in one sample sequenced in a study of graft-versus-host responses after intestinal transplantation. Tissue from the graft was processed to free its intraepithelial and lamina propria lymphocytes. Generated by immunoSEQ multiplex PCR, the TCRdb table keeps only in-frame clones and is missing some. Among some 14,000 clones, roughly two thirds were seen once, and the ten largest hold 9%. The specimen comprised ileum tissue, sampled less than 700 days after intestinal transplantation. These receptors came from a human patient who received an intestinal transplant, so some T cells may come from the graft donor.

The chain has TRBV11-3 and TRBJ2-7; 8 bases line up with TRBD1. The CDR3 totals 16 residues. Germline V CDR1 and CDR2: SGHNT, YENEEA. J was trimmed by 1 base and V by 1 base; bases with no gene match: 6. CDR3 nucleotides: TGTGCCAGCAGCTTAGGGCCCGGGACAGGATCCTACGAGCAGTACTTC. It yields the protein CASSLGPGTGSYEQYF.

DNA of the CDR3: TGCGCCAGCAGCCAAGATAGGTCTAGCGGGGGGGAAATAACAGATACGCAGTATTTT. This encodes CASSQDRSSGGEITDTQYF. The chain recombines TRBV4-3 with TRBJ2-3; 12 bases are shared with TRBD2. CDR1 LGHNA and CDR2 YSLEER come from the germline V gene. Germline trimming cut 0 bases from V and 3 bases from J; bases unmatched to any gene: 10. There are 19 residues in the CDR3.

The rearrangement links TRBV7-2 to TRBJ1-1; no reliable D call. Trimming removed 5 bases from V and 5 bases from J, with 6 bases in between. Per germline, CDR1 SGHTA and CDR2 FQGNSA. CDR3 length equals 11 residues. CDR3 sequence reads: CASSRETEAFF. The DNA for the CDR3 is TGTGCCAGCAGCCGGGAAACTGAAGCTTTCTTT.

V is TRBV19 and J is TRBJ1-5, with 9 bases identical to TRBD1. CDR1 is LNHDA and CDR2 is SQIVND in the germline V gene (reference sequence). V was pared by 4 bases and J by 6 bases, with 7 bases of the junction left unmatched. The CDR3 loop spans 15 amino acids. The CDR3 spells CASSNLGTGTQPQHF. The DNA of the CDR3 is TGTGCCAGTAGTAACTTGGGGACAGGGACTCAGCCCCAGCATTTT.

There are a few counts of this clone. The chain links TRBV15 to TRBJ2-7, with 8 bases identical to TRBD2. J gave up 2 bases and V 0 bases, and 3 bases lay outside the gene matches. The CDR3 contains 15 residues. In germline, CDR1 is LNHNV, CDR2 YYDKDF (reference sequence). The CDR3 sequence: CATSRDRGGTYEQYF. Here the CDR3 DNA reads TGTGCCACCAGCAGAGATCGGGGGGGCACCTACGAGCAGTACTTC.

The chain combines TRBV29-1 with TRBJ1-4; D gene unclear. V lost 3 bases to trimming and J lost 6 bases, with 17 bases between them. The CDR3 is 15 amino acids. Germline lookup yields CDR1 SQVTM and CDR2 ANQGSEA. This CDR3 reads CSVDFAGDVDEKLFF. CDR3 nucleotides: TGCAGCGTTGATTTCGCAGGCGACGTCGATGAAAAACTGTTTTTT.

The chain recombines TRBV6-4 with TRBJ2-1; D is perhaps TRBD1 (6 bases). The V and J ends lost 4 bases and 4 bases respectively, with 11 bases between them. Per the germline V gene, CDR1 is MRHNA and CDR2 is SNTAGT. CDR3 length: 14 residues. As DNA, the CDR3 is TGTGCCAGCAGTGCGGACAGACTATACAATGAGCAGTTCTTC. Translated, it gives CASSADRLYNEQFF.

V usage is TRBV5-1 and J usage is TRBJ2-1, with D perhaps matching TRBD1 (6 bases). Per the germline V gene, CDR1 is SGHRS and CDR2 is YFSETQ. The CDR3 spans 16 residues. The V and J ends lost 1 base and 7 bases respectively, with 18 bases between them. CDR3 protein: CASSLLALGGWNEQFF. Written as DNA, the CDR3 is TGCGCCAGCAGCTTGTTAGCACTAGGGGGATGGAATGAGCAGTTCTTC.

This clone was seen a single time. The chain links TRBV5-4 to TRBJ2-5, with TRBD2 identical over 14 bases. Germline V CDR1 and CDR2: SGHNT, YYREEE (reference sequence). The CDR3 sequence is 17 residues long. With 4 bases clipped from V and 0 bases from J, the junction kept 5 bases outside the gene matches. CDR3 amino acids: CASSLRGLAGDQETQYF. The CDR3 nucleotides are TGTGCCAGCAGCCTGAGGGGACTAGCGGGGGACCAAGAGACCCAGTACTTC. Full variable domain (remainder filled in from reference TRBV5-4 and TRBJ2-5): ETGVTQSPTHLIKTRGQQVTLRCSSQSGHNTVSWYQQALGQGPQFIFQYYREEENGRGNFPPRFSGLQFPNYSSELNVNALELDDSALYLCASSLRGLAGDQETQYFGPGTRLLVL.